The 16 T cell receptor beta chains given below trace back to one sample, sequenced in a study of T cells in Graves' hyperthyroidism and ophthalmopathy. Regions amplified from RNA transcripts were the TCR beta CDR3 regions. When the TCR CDR3 underwent first-round RT-PCR, the HTBI primer set was used. MiXCR, applied by TCRdb to the multiplex PCR reads, yields one record per CDR3 protein. The sample yields approximately 400,000 distinct CDR3 sequences, approximately 15% seen once. Sequenced sample: blood. The receptor source for this set is a woman aged 18-29 years with Graves' hyperthyroidism.

The sample holds a few counts of this clonotype. The rearrangement uses TRBV5-5 and TRBJ1-5, with unresolved D. The CDR3 is made up of 13 amino acids. Germline loops: CDR1 SGHKS, CDR2 YYEKEE (reference sequence). With 0 bases removed from V and 9 bases from J, the gap between germline ends came to 10 bases. CDR3 nucleotides: TGTGCCAGCAGCTTGGTTTTCGTGGGGCCCCAGCATTTT. It yields the protein CASSLVFVGPQHF.

This clonotype was recorded at least ten times. This rearrangement joins TRBV3-1 to TRBJ2-5; D is ambiguous. The CDR3 contains 15 residues. Looked up from germline, CDR1 is LGHDT and CDR2 is YNNKEL (reference sequence). The V end lost 1 base, the J end lost 2 bases, and 11 bases lay between the germline ends. CDR3 in amino acids: CASSQGRAGQETQYF. In DNA form, the CDR3 reads TGTGCCAGCAGCCAAGGAAGGGCCGGGCAAGAGACCCAGTACTTC.

This clonotype was seen at least ten times. This chain joins TRBV5-8 and TRBJ2-3; 10 bases are shared with TRBD2. Germline V gene sequence: CDR1 SGHTS, CDR2 YDEGEE. There are 16 residues in the CDR3. V lost 5 bases to trimming and J lost 2 bases; unmatched junction nucleotides: 8. In DNA form, the CDR3 reads TGTGCCAGCAGTTTAGCGGGGGGCCTCATCACAGATACGCAGTATTTT. Translation gives CASSLAGGLITDTQYF.

This clonotype was seen at least ten times. This rearrangement joins TRBV20-1 to TRBJ2-1; 9 positions agree with TRBD2. Germline CDR1 and CDR2: DFQATT and SNEGSKA (reference sequence). Trimming took 7 bases from V and 6 from J; bases not matched to a gene: 4. The length of the CDR3 is 12 residues. CDR3 nucleotide sequence: TGCAGTGGAGGCGGGAGGGGCAATGAGCAGTTCTTC. Amino acids: CSGGGRGNEQFF.

This chain links TRBV7-9 with TRBJ2-7; 8 bases are shared with TRBD2. Germline lookup yields CDR1 SEHNR and CDR2 FQNEAQ (reference sequence). The CDR3 covers 16 residues. The ends lost 5 bases at V and 3 bases at J; junction bases unmatched: 12. The CDR3 loop is CASSQTGGGTNYEQYF. CDR3 coding DNA: TGTGCCAGCAGCCAGACTGGCGGGGGGACAAACTACGAGCAGTACTTC.

The gene calls are TRBV12-3 or TRBV12-4 and TRBJ2-2; D is undetermined. V shed 5 bases and J shed 1 base, with 8 bases lying between them. This CDR3 contains 14 residues. For the CDR3, the DNA is TGTGCCAGCAGTCTGCCGGTGAACACCGGGGAGCTGTTTTTT. Protein product: CASSLPVNTGELFF.

This clonotype occurred many times. The chain carries TRBV6-1 and TRBJ1-4; D is undetermined. Trimming pared 6 bases from V and 3 bases from J, leaving 14 bases between. Germline lookup yields CDR1 MNHNS and CDR2 SASEGT. This CDR3 contains 15 residues. CDR3 sequence: CASSPRGLPNEKLFF. CDR3 DNA sequence: TGTGCCAGCAGCCCCCGAGGGTTACCTAATGAAAAACTGTTTTTT.

The chain joins TRBV20-1 to TRBJ1-5; D is ambiguous. This CDR3 comprises 14 residues. Trimming removed 3 bases at V and 4 bases at J, with 13 bases between. The germline V gene encodes CDR1 DFQATT and CDR2 SNEGSKA (reference sequence). In nucleotides, the CDR3 is TGCAGTGCTAGTTCCCCGGGCGGGAATCAGCCCCAGCATTTT. As protein: CSASSPGGNQPQHF.

This clonotype was seen more than once but under ten times. The chain carries TRBV5-6 and TRBJ2-5, with D possibly matching TRBD2 (7 bases). V lost 4 bases to trimming and J lost 1 base, with 20 bases between them. Looked up from germline, CDR1 is SGHDT and CDR2 is YYEEEE. The CDR3 runs to 17 residues. The DNA for the CDR3 is TGTGCCAGCAGCCTCGCCGGTTGGGGGGGCTTCCAAGAGACCCAGTACTTC. Translating gives CASSLAGWGGFQETQYF.

This sequence joins TRBV7-8 and TRBJ1-2; 10 bases are shared with TRBD1. Trimming at V came to 8 bases and at J to 8 bases, leaving 11 bases not matched to a gene. Germline CDR1 and CDR2: SGHVS and FQNEAQ. CDR3 length equals 14 residues. CDR3 sequence (DNA): TGTGCCAGCGGGCCGGGACAGGGGTTGCGAGGCTACACCTTC. Its translation is CASGPGQGLRGYTF.

DNA of the CDR3: TGTGCCAGCAGTGCCTTGCATCATCCGACTAGCGGGGGTAACAATGAGCAGTTCTTC. It specifies CASSALHHPTSGGNNEQFF. The V and J genes are TRBV2 and TRBJ2-1; 12 bases match TRBD2. There are 19 residues in the CDR3. Germline CDR1 reads SNHLY; CDR2 reads FYNNEI. V dropped 4 bases and J dropped 5; count of bases not matched to a gene: 15. The full variable domain, with the rest looked up from reference TRBV2 and TRBJ2-1, is EPEVTQTPSHQVTQMGQEVILRCVPISNHLYFYWYRQILGQKVEFLVSFYNNEISEKSEIFDDQFSVERPDGSNFTLKIRSTKLEDSAMYFCASSALHHPTSGGNNEQFFGPGTRLTVL.

This clonotype was observed many times. For the CDR3, the DNA is TGTGCCAGCAGTTCAATACAGACAGGGGGTCAGCCCCAGCATTTT. Translated, it gives CASSSIQTGGQPQHF. The chain couples TRBV27 to TRBJ1-5; TRBD1 matches 9 bases. Germline loops: CDR1 MNHEY, CDR2 SMNVEV (reference sequence). V dropped 4 bases and J dropped 6; count of bases not matched to a gene: 7. The CDR3 length is 15 residues.

At least ten counts were recorded for this clonotype. This chain uses TRBV12-3 or TRBV12-4 with TRBJ2-3, with 8 nucleotides matching TRBD2. Germline trimming cut 6 bases from V and 1 base from J; bases unmatched to any gene: 9. The CDR3 is made up of 16 amino acids. The CDR3 here is CASSPSAGGRTDTQYF. CDR3 DNA sequence: TGTGCCAGCAGCCCATCGGCGGGGGGACGCACAGATACGCAGTATTTT.

In its sample, this clonotype was seen many times. The chain joins TRBV6-2 or TRBV6-3 to TRBJ2-7; D possibly corresponds to TRBD2 (6 bases). CDR1 and CDR2 (germline): MNHEY, SVGEGT. Trimming removed 11 bases at V and 5 bases at J, with 10 bases between. This CDR3 comprises 10 residues. DNA for the CDR3: TGTGCCGGGGGGTTCCACGAGCAGTACTTC. Residues: CAGGFHEQYF.

Many counts were recorded for this clonotype. The rearrangement joins TRBV4-1 to TRBJ1-5; 9 bases map to TRBD1. Losses at the gene ends were 0 bases for V and 7 bases for J; bases not matched to a gene: 7. Germline assignment: CDR1 MGHRA and CDR2 YSYEKL. The CDR3 contains 16 residues. The CDR3: CASSQDRDRAQQPQHF. Written as DNA, the CDR3 is TGCGCCAGCAGCCAAGACCGGGACAGGGCCCAGCAGCCCCAGCATTTT.

The sample holds many counts of this clonotype. The chain recombines TRBV2 with TRBJ1-5; the match to TRBD1 covers 7 bases. V lost 6 bases and J lost 2; bases outside the gene matches: 1. Per the germline V gene, CDR1 is SNHLY and CDR2 is FYNNEI. This CDR3 is built from 13 residues. The CDR3 nucleotides read TGTGCCAGCAGAGGGACAGGCAATCAGCCCCAGCATTTT. It codes for CASRGTGNQPQHF.